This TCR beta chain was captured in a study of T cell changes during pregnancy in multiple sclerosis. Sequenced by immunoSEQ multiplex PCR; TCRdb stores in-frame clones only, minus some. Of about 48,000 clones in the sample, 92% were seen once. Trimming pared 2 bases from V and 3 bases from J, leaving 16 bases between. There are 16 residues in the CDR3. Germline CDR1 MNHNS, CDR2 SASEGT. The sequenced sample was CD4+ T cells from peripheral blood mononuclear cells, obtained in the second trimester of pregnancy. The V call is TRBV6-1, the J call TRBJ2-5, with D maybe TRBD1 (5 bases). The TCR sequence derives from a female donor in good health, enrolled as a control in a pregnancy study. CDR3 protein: CASSERWGGDKETQYF. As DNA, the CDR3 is TGTGCCAGCAGTGAACGGTGGGGCGGAGACAAAGAGACCCAGTACTTC.